Listed below are T cell receptor beta chains from one sample, sequenced in a study of identical twins. MiXCR, applied by TCRdb to the 5' RACE reads, yields one record per CDR3 protein. The sample has about 890,000 distinct CDR3 sequences, roughly an eighth seen once. This sample was shared with a second study, whose subject was yellow fever vaccine responses in identical twins.

Sequenced input: PBMCs. The receptors were gathered from a woman under 30 in good health. CDR3s include the opening cysteine and the closing phenylalanine or tryptophan. The D gene is left open where the match is weak. Clone size is given for some rows only: seen once, a few or many times, or a class if the clone is expanded.

d_call	v_call	clone_size	j_call	cdr3_nt	cdr3_aa
NA	TRBV7-3	many	TRBJ2-3	TGTGCCAGCAGTAAGGGGAGGGATACGCAGTATTTT	CASSKGRDTQYF
NA	TRBV9	NA	TRBJ2-1	TGTGCCAGCAGCGTAGCTTGGACTACAAATGAGCAGTTCTTC	CASSVAWTTNEQFF
TRBD2	TRBV20-1	NA	TRBJ2-2	TGCAGCGGACTAGCGGGAGGCCGAGAGGGTACCGGGGAGCTGTTTTTT	CSGLAGGREGTGELFF
NA	TRBV15	NA	TRBJ2-1	TGTGCCACCAGCAGAGATGGCAGTCCGATCGGCCATGAGCAGTTCTTC	CATSRDGSPIGHEQFF
NA	TRBV13	NA	TRBJ2-1	TGTGCCAGCAGCCCCCCCGGACAGTTCACGGGAGGTTACTACAATGAGCAGTTCTTC	CASSPPGQFTGGYYNEQFF
NA	TRBV7-9	few	TRBJ2-4	TGTGCCAGCAGCATCACACAGGGACCCAGGGGTGGGAACATTCAGTACTTC	CASSITQGPRGGNIQYF
NA	TRBV12-3/TRBV12-4	NA	TRBJ2-3	TGTGCCAGCAGACGGGACTTAGGGGGGAGCACAGATACGCAGTATTTT	CASRRDLGGSTDTQYF
NA	TRBV3-1	few	TRBJ2-1	TGTGCCAGCAGCTTTTTCGGGGCATTCACGGGGAATGAGCAGTTCTTC	CASSFFGAFTGNEQFF
NA	TRBV25-1	few	TRBJ2-3	TGTGCCAGCAGTGATCGAGTAGTTTTGTCTGGGGACCGGGATACGCAGTATTTT	CASSDRVVLSGDRDTQYF
NA	TRBV3-1	few	TRBJ2-3	TGTGCCAGCAGCCATTATCTCAGGGGGGCCAGCACAGATACGCAGTATTTT	CASSHYLRGASTDTQYF
TRBD1	TRBV5-1	few	TRBJ2-5	TGCGCCAGCAGTCCTCTAACAGGGGGTCGGGAGACCCAGTACTTC	CASSPLTGGRETQYF
TRBD1	TRBV3-1	NA	TRBJ1-2	TGTGCCAGCAGCCAAGGGTCCCCCGGGACAGGGGCTGGCTACACCTTC	CASSQGSPGTGAGYTF
NA	TRBV29-1	NA	TRBJ2-7	TGCAGCGTTGAAGATGGGCAGGACCCCTACGAGCAGTACTTC	CSVEDGQDPYEQYF
NA	TRBV6-1	NA	TRBJ2-5	TGTGCCAGCAATCCCGGGGGTGGGCCTACTCAAGAGACCCAGTACTTC	CASNPGGGPTQETQYF
NA	TRBV6-1	few	TRBJ2-5	TGTGCCAGCAGCCGTAGGGCATGGGGAGAGACCCAGTACTTC	CASSRRAWGETQYF
NA	TRBV12-3/TRBV12-4	few	TRBJ2-5	TGTGCCAGCGGGTTTTGGGGCGGGGAGACCCAGTACTTC	CASGFWGGETQYF
TRBD2	TRBV19	NA	TRBJ2-1	TGTGCCAGTAGCTGGTGGACTAGCGGGAACCATGAGCAGTTCTTC	CASSWWTSGNHEQFF
NA	TRBV4-1	few	TRBJ1-2	TGCGCCAGCAGCCAAGGGGCGGGCGGGAACTATGGCTACACCTTC	CASSQGAGGNYGYTF
TRBD1	TRBV3-1	NA	TRBJ1-1	TGTGCCAGCAGCCAAGGGGTTGGGACAGGGAAGGTGAACACTGAAGCTTTCTTT	CASSQGVGTGKVNTEAFF
TRBD2	TRBV27	few	TRBJ2-3	TGTGCCAGCAGTTTATGGCAGGGAGGGCCAGATACGCAGTATTTT	CASSLWQGGPDTQYF